This paragraph covers one T cell receptor (beta chain) sequence. The count of this clone is one. It has no known antigen specificity. Base-call qualities are not available, and no considerably larger clone is one nucleotide away. The data originate from a study of T cell responses to AZD1222 COVID-19 vaccine (dated by TCRdb to 2020 to 2022). About the study as a whole: Because spike-specific TCR depth and breadth did not differ between the two schedules, AZD1222 recipients who got a second dose at roughly 4 weeks were pooled with those who got a second dose at roughly 12 weeks. TCR sequencing covered 230 to 250 trial participants: about 210 given two doses of AZD1222 and around 26 given two doses of MenACWY control vaccine. Trial participants were enrolled by age into 18-55, 56-69 and 70-plus year subgroups, with roughly 160, 29 and 62 TCR-sequenced participants respectively. Overall study outcomes, separate from this receptor: In the small 56-69-year group, the increase in depth fell short of significance, most likely because of low power. Conclusions about previously exposed vaccinees are limited, since just five or six AZD1222 recipients were seropositive for SARS-CoV-2 at baseline. Epitopes outside the regions mutated in the B.1.351 and B.1.1.7 variants were reportedly recognized by nearly half of the unique spike-specific TCRs. Because no day 14 peak-response samples were available, the repertoires could be characterized only after the peak T cell response. After two AZD1222 doses, both the breadth and the depth of spike-specific TCRs were significantly higher than at day 0 and than in MenACWY recipients. CD4 TCRs associated with the vaccine covered the entire spike protein, and the dominant responses were in regions 160-218 and 743-854. Most participants were white British and females outnumbered males, and the authors suggested that clonal diversity may have been underestimated.

The CDR3 regions of human TCRbeta chains were subjected to immunosequencing. Concerning the study's data processing: TCRs in the repertoires were matched against a reference library of SARS-CoV-2-specific TCRs that had been generated with the MIRA antigen-specificity platform. Breadth meant the fraction of unique TCRs that were SARS-CoV-2-associated, whereas depth meant the fraction of total T cells that were SARS-CoV-2-associated. Using the MIRA data, each spike-specific TCR was assigned both to the spike region to which the TCR was reactive and to a CD4 or CD8 class. Log10-transformed breadth and depth values were compared by one-way ANOVA with Sidak's multiple comparisons tests. Held by TCRdb, this immuneACCESS table contains in-frame sequences only and omits some clones. Under half of the omission traces to an unresolved V gene where checked; the cause of the rest is unknown. The DNA gave D and trimming, while V, J and clone size come from that table. The sample profile shows some 140,000 clones; roughly 90% of them were found once. The ten largest clones represent approximately 19% of the sample.

In the paper's terms, the time point label means: baseline before first vaccination. Vaccinee samples came from UK trials COV001 and COV002, including a single-blind randomized controlled phase 2/3 trial of AZD1222 (ChAdOx1 nCoV-19) in healthy adults. Trial participant PBMC samples were collected at day 0 and day 28 after the second dose for TCRbeta chain sequencing. CDR3 length: 13 amino acids, cysteine to phenylalanine. Of all the DNA, just the CDR3 is kept, 39 bases in frame from base 1. V is shortened by 6 bases, J by 0 bases, and the region joining them spans 8 bases. This TCR came from an adult in good health. The material sequenced was peripheral blood, taken on day 0 of AZD1222 vaccination. Recombination linked TRBV12-3 or TRBV12-4 to TRBJ1-1; the D gene lacks a confident call. CDR3 sequence: CASRAYMNTEAFF. The DNA sequence is given as TGTGCCAGCAGGGCGTACATGAACACTGAAGCTTTCTTT.